A single sample gave rise to the 22 T cell receptor beta chains below, sequenced in a study of cytomegalovirus exposure and HLA in healthy donors. Use of 60 Vbeta and 13 Jbeta primers characterized the PCR. The data were produced by immunoSEQ multiplex PCR, yet TCRdb's version contains in-frame clones alone and is incomplete. Among 150,000 or so clones listed, about 80% were seen once. The sample comprised PBMCs. All receptors come from a man between 35 and 55 years old in good health and CMV-seropositive.

V is TRBV19 and J is TRBJ2-3, with no clear D. The V end was cut by 4 bases, the J end by 7 bases, with 12 bases between. The germline V gene has CDR1 LNHDA and CDR2 SQIVND (reference sequence). CDR3 length: 13 amino acids. The CDR3 here is CASSNHWANTQYF. The CDR3 DNA reads as TGTGCCAGTAGTAACCACTGGGCCAATACGCAGTATTTT.

J is TRBJ1-4 and V is TRBV5-4, with TRBD1 as a possible D gene (5 bases). The CDR3 extends over 14 amino acids. The V end was cut by 1 base, the J end by 8 bases, with 12 bases between. CDR1 SGHNT and CDR2 YYREEE come from the germline V gene (reference sequence). The DNA of the CDR3 is TGTGCCAGCAGCTTGAAGGGGTATGGAGAAAAACTGTTTTTT. It codes for CASSLKGYGEKLFF. Using reference TRBV5-4 and TRBJ1-4 for the parts outside the CDR3, the full variable domain is ETGVTQSPTHLIKTRGQQVTLRCSSQSGHNTVSWYQQALGQGPQFIFQYYREEENGRGNFPPRFSGLQFPNYSSELNVNALELDDSALYLCASSLKGYGEKLFFGSGTQLSVL.

The chain couples TRBV19 to TRBJ2-5, with 7 bases aligning to TRBD2. In germline, CDR1 is LNHDA, CDR2 SQIVND (reference sequence). The V gene end was trimmed by 3 bases and the J gene end by 3 bases; junction bases not matched to a gene: 19. This CDR3 is built from 19 residues. The CDR3 DNA sequence: TGTGCCAGTAGTATCGACATAGCCGCCTTGGGGGGGGAGGAAGAGACCCAGTACTTC. Its translation is CASSIDIAALGGEEETQYF.

The chain has TRBV29-1 and TRBJ2-3; D call uncertain. Per the germline V gene, CDR1 is SQVTM and CDR2 is ANQGSEA. This CDR3 has 12 residues. V lost 4 bases and J lost 1, with 6 bases in between. DNA for the CDR3: TGCAGCGTTGGGGCAGGCACAGATACGCAGTATTTT. Translation gives CSVGAGTDTQYF.

The chain has TRBV29-1 and TRBJ2-5; the match to TRBD2 covers 14 bases. The CDR3 is made up of 15 amino acids. The junction had 4 bases not matched to a gene; V was cut back by 3 bases and J by 4 bases. The V gene's germline CDR1 is SQVTM and CDR2 ANQGSEA. The CDR3 DNA is TGCAGCGTTGAGGGACTAGCGGGAGAGGGAGAGACCCAGTACTTC. Encoded protein: CSVEGLAGEGETQYF.

The chain combines TRBV5-8 with TRBJ2-3; 7 bases fit TRBD2. Germline loops: CDR1 SGHTS, CDR2 YDEGEE. The CDR3 loop spans 14 amino acids. V shed 7 bases, J shed 0 bases, and the junction held 5 bases outside the gene matches. CDR3 nucleotides: TGTGCCAGCGTAGAGCGGGGAAGCACAGATACGCAGTATTTT. It is translated as CASVERGSTDTQYF.

A note on this clone: Other nucleotide sequences in the sample specify the same CDR3. V gene TRBV5-6 combines with J gene TRBJ2-7; D gene uncertain. The CDR3 covers 15 residues. The V gene lost 2 bases and the J gene lost 7 bases, with 19 bases spanning the gap. Germline-derived CDR1 and CDR2 are SGHDT and YYEEEE. The CDR3 spells CASSFIYAPLREQYF. The CDR3 DNA sequence: TGTGCCAGCAGCTTTATCTACGCGCCCCTACGGGAGCAGTACTTC.

The rearrangement links TRBV5-4 to TRBJ2-7; TRBD1 matches 8 bases. The CDR3 has 15 residues. V trimming: 7 bases; J trimming: 1 base; junction bases outside the gene matches: 10. Germline CDR1 and CDR2: SGHNT and YYREEE (reference sequence). The CDR3 nucleotides are TGTGCCAGCTGCAGAGGGACAGGCGGGTCCTACGAGCAGTACTTC. It specifies CASCRGTGGSYEQYF.

The chain uses TRBV28 and TRBJ2-3, with a possible D match to TRBD2 (6 bases). Germline V lookup: CDR1 MDHEN, CDR2 SYDVKM. CDR3 length: 13 residues. The V end lost 3 bases, the J end lost 4 bases, and 8 bases lay between the germline ends. Here the CDR3 DNA reads TGTGCCAGCAGTTTCGGGAGTGCAGATACGCAGTATTTT. Translation gives CASSFGSADTQYF.

The chain recombines TRBV7-9 with TRBJ2-3; 10 bases are a match to TRBD1. Unmatched junction bases numbered 5, after V lost 5 bases and J lost 3 bases. The CDR3 has 15 residues. Germline CDR1 and CDR2: SEHNR and FQNEAQ (reference sequence). The CDR3 DNA follows: TGTGCCAGCAGCCCCCGGGACAGGGGAACAGATACGCAGTATTTT. It codes for CASSPRDRGTDTQYF. Variable domain in full (rest from reference TRBV7-9 and TRBJ2-3): DTGVSQNPRHKITKRGQNVTFRCDPISEHNRLYWYRQTLGQGPEFLTYFQNEAQLEKSRLLSDRFSAERPKGSFSTLEIQRTEQGDSAMYLCASSPRDRGTDTQYFGPGTRLTVL.

V is TRBV6-5 and J is TRBJ1-2; possible D gene TRBD1, 5 bases. The CDR3 loop spans 15 amino acids. Germline assignment: CDR1 MNHEY and CDR2 SVGAGI. V gave up 8 bases and J gave up 7 bases, with 23 bases separating them. This chain's CDR3 is CASSSPGLRTAGYTF. In nucleotides, the CDR3 is TGTGCCAGCTCCAGTCCGGGACTCCGAACTGCTGGCTACACCTTC.

The V gene is TRBV28, the J gene TRBJ1-5; D gene ambiguous. Looked up from germline, CDR1 is MDHEN and CDR2 is SYDVKM. Deletions cut 5 bases from V and 7 bases from J, with 9 bases between. The CDR3 consists of 12 residues. This CDR3 is CASSLPPQPQHF. The CDR3 DNA is TGTGCCAGCAGTCTCCCCCCGCAGCCCCAGCATTTT.

This clone was seen only once. This chain uses TRBV7-2 with TRBJ2-7; 7 bases are a match to TRBD2. V was clipped by 1 base and J by 2 bases; unmatched bases: 5. CDR3 length equals 15 residues. In germline, CDR1 is SGHTA, CDR2 FQGNSA. The CDR3 DNA reads as TGTGCCAGCAGCTTAGGCCCGGGAGGTACCTACGAGCAGTACTTC. Its protein product is CASSLGPGGTYEQYF.

The rearrangement links TRBV2 to TRBJ2-5, with a possible D match to TRBD2 (6 bases). There are 14 residues in the CDR3. V lost 6 bases and J 2 bases, leaving 13 bases between the germline ends. Per germline, CDR1 SNHLY and CDR2 FYNNEI. CDR3 bases: TGTGCCAGCAGGCCGACTGCGGGGCAAGAGACCCAGTACTTC. This translates into CASRPTAGQETQYF. The entire variable domain, with the rest obtained from reference TRBV2 and TRBJ2-5, is as follows: EPEVTQTPSHQVTQMGQEVILRCVPISNHLYFYWYRQILGQKVEFLVSFYNNEISEKSEIFDDQFSVERPDGSNFTLKIRSTKLEDSAMYFCASRPTAGQETQYFGPGTRLLVL.

This clone has more than one count but fewer than ten. V is TRBV9 and J is TRBJ2-1; D ambiguous. Germline CDR1 and CDR2: SGDLS and YYNGEE. V was pared by 0 bases and J by 9 bases, with 10 bases between. The CDR3 consists of 13 residues. Written as DNA, the CDR3 is TGTGCCAGCAGCGTAGAATTAAACGGTGAGCAGTTCTTC. Translated: CASSVELNGEQFF.

This clone was observed once. This chain connects TRBV4-2 to TRBJ2-1, with 7 nucleotides matching TRBD2. V was pared by 4 bases and J by 2 bases, with 8 bases of the junction left unmatched. This CDR3 region has 16 residues. Germline values: CDR1 LGHNA, CDR2 YNFKEQ. This CDR3 reads CASSPSPSGPYNEQFF. As DNA, the CDR3 is TGTGCCAGCAGCCCATCGCCTAGCGGACCCTACAATGAGCAGTTCTTC.

The chain links TRBV11-1 to TRBJ2-5; the D gene is possibly TRBD1 (6 bases). The CDR3 is 14 amino acids. Trimming left V 5 bases short and J 2 bases short, with 12 bases between. Germline CDR1 is SGHAT and CDR2 is FQDESV (reference sequence). Here the CDR3 reads CASSPRDTQETQYF. CDR3 DNA sequence: TGTGCCAGCAGCCCCCGGGACACTCAAGAGACCCAGTACTTC.

The chain is built from TRBV5-4 and TRBJ1-1; 7 positions match TRBD1. After removal of 0 bases from V and 3 bases from J, the junction contained 2 bases not matched to a gene. CDR1 is SGHNT and CDR2 is YYREEE in the germline V gene (reference sequence). The CDR3 runs to 14 residues. The chain's CDR3 is CASSLDRGDTEAFF. The DNA for the CDR3 is TGTGCCAGCAGCTTGGACAGGGGAGACACTGAAGCTTTCTTT.

This clone was seen more than once but under ten times. This chain uses TRBV19 with TRBJ2-7, with TRBD2 matching 14 bases. In germline, CDR1 is LNHDA, CDR2 SQIVND (reference sequence). Unmatched junction bases numbered 4, after V lost 4 bases and J lost 5 bases. The CDR3 consists of 15 residues. The CDR3 spells CASSTGLAGVHEQYF. The CDR3 DNA reads as TGTGCCAGTAGTACGGGACTAGCGGGAGTCCACGAGCAGTACTTC.

CDR3 nucleotides: TGTGCCAGCAGCTTCTTGACAGGGGGAGAGACCCAGTACTTC. As protein: CASSFLTGGETQYF. The rearrangement joins TRBV7-9 to TRBJ2-5; 9 bases are a match to TRBD1. This CDR3 is 14 amino acids long. V trimming: 3 bases; J trimming: 4 bases; junction bases outside the gene matches: 3. Germline V CDR1 and CDR2: SEHNR, FQNEAQ (reference sequence).

The chain joins TRBV28 to TRBJ1-5, with D unresolved. This CDR3 region has 12 residues. The germline V gene has CDR1 MDHEN and CDR2 SYDVKM. The V end was cut by 6 bases, the J end by 3 bases, with 6 bases between. The CDR3 region is CASRQNNQPQHF. The DNA of the CDR3 is TGTGCCAGCAGACAGAACAATCAGCCCCAGCATTTT.

This chain links TRBV7-3 with TRBJ2-3; D may be TRBD1 (5 bases). Between the trimmed V and J ends, which lost 5 bases and 1 base, there was a span of 16 bases. The CDR3 sequence is 16 residues long. Germline-derived CDR1 and CDR2 are SGHTA and FQGTGA. CDR3 amino acids: CASSGRAGVRTDTQYF. In DNA form, the CDR3 reads TGTGCCAGCAGCGGCAGGGCCGGAGTGCGCACAGATACGCAGTATTTT.